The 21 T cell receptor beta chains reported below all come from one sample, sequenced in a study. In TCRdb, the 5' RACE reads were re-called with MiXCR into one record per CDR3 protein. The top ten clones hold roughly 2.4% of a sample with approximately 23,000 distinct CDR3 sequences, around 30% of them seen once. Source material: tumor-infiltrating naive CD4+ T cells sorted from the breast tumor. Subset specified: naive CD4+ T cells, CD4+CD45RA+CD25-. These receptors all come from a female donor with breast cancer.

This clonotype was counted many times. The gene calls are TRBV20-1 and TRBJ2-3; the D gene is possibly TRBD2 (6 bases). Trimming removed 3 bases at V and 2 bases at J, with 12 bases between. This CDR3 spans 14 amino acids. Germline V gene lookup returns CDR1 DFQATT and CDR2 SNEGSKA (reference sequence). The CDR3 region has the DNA TGCAGTGCTAGGGGGGGAGACCCCACAGATACGCAGTATTTT. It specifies CSARGGDPTDTQYF.

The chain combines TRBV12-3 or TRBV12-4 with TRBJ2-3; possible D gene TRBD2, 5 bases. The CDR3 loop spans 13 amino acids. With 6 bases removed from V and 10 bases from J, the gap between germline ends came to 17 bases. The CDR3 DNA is TGTGCCAGCAGATCCGGACTGGCGGCGGCGCAGTATTTT. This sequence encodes CASRSGLAAAQYF.

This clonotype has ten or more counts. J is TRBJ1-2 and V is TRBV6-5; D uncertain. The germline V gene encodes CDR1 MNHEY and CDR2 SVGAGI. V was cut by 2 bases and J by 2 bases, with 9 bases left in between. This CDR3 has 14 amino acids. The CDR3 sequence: CASSYRAGNYGYTF. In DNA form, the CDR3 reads TGTGCCAGCAGTTACAGGGCCGGGAACTATGGCTACACCTTC.

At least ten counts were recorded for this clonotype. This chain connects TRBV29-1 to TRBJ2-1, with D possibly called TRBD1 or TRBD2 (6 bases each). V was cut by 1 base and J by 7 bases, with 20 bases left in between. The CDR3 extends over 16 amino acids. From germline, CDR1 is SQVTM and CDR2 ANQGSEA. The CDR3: CSVEGRHRVRGNEQFF. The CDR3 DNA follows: TGCAGCGTTGAAGGCCGGCACAGGGTCCGGGGGAATGAGCAGTTCTTC.

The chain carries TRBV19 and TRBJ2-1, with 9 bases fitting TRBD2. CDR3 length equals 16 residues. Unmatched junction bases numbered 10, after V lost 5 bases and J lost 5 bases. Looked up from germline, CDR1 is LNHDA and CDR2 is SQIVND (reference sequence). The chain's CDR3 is CASSRLGGRANNEQFF. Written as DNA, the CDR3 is TGTGCCAGTAGTCGACTCGGCGGGAGGGCCAACAATGAGCAGTTCTTC.

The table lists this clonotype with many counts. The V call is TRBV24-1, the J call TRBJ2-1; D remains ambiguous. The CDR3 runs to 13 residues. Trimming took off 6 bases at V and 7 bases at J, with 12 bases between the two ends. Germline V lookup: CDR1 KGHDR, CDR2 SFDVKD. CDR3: CATSNIGRNEQFF. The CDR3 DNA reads TGTGCCACCAGTAATATCGGGCGTAATGAGCAGTTCTTC.

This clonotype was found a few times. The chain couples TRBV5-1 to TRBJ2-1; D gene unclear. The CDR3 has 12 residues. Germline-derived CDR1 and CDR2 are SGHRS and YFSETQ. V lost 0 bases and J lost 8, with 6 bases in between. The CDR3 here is CASSLASDEQFF. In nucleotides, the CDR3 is TGCGCCAGCAGCTTGGCCTCGGATGAGCAGTTCTTC. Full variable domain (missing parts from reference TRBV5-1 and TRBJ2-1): KAGVTQTPRYLIKTRGQQVTLSCSPISGHRSVSWYQQTPGQGLQFLFEYFSETQRNKGNFPGRFSGRQFSNSRSEMNVSTLELGDSALYLCASSLASDEQFFGPGTRLTVL.

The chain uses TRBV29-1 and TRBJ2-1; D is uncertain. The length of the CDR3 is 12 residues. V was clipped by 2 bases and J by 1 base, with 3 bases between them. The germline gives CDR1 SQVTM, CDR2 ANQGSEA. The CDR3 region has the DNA TGCAGCGTTGAACCGTCCTACAATGAGCAGTTCTTC. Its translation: CSVEPSYNEQFF.

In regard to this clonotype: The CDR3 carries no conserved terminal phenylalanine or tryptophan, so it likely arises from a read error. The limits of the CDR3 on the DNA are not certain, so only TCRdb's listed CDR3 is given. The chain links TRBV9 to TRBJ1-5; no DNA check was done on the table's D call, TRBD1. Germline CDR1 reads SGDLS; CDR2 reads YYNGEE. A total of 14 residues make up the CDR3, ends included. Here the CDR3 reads CASSVGTDDRPQRL.

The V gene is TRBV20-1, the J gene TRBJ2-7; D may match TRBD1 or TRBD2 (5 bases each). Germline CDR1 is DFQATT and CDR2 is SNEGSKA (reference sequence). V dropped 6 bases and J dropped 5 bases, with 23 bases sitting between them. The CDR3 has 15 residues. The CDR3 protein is CSAGVGAGIAHEQYF. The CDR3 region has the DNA TGCAGTGCGGGGGTCGGGGCAGGGATTGCGCACGAGCAGTACTTC.

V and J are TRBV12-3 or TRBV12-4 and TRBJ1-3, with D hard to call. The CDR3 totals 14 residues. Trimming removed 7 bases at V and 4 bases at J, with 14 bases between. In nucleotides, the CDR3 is TGTGCCAGCACTCCCGTGAGGACCGGAAACACCATATATTTT. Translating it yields CASTPVRTGNTIYF.

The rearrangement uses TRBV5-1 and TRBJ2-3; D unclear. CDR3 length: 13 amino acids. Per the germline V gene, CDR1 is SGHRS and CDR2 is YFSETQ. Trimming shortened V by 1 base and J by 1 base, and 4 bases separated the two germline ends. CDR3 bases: TGCGCCAGCAGCTTGCCCGGCACAGATACGCAGTATTTT. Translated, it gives CASSLPGTDTQYF.

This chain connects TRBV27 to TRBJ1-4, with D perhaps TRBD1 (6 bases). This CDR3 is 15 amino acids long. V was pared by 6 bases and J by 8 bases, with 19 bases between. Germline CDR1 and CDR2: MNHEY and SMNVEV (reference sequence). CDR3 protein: CASSLEGGRREKLFF. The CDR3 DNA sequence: TGTGCCAGCAGCTTGGAGGGGGGGCGCCGCGAAAAACTGTTTTTT.

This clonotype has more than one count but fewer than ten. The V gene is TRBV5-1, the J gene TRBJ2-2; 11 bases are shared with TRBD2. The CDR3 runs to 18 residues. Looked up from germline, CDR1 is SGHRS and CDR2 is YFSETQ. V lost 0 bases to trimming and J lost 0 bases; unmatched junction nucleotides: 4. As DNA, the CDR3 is TGCGCCAGCAGCTTGGCTATGACTAGCGGGACGAACACCGGGGAGCTGTTTTTT. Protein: CASSLAMTSGTNTGELFF.

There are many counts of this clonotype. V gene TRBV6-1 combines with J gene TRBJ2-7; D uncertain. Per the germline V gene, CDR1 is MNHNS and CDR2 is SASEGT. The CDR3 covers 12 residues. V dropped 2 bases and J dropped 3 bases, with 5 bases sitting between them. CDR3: CASSEPRYEQYF. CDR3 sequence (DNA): TGTGCCAGCAGTGAACCACGCTACGAGCAGTACTTC.

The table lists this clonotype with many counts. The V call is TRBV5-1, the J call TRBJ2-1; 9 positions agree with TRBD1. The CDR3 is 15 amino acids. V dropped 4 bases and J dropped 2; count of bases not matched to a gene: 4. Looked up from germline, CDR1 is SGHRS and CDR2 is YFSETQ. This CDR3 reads CASSLGQGPYNEQFF. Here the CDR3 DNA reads TGCGCCAGCAGCCTAGGACAGGGGCCCTACAATGAGCAGTTCTTC.

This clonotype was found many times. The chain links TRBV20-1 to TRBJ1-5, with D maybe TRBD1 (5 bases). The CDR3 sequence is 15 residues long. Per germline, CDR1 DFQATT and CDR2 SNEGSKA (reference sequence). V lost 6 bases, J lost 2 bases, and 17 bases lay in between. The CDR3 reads CSAESWGSRNQPQHF. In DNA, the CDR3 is TGCAGTGCGGAGAGTTGGGGGTCCCGCAATCAGCCCCAGCATTTT.

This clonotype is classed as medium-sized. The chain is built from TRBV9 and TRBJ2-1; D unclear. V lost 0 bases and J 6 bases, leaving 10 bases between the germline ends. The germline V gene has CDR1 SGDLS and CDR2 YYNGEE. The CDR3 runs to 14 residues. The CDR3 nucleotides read TGTGCCAGCAGCGTAGGAGCTGACGGCAATGAGCAGTTCTTC. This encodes CASSVGADGNEQFF.

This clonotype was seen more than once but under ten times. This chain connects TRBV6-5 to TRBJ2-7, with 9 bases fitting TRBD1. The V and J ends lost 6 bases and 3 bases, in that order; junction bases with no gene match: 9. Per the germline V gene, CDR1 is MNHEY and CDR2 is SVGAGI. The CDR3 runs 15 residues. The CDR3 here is CASRDRNRGHYEQYF. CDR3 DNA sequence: TGTGCCAGCAGGGACCGAAACAGGGGGCACTACGAGCAGTACTTC.

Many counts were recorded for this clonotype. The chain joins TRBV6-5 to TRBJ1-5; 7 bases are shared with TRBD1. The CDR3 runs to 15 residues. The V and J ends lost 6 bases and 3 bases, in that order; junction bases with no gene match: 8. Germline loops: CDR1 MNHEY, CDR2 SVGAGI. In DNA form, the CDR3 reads TGTGCCAGCAGACCAGGGGGGGGTTACAATCAGCCCCAGCATTTT. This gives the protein CASRPGGGYNQPQHF.

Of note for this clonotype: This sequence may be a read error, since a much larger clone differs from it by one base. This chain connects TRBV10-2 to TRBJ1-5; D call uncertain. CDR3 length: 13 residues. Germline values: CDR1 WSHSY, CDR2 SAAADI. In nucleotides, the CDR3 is TGCGCCAGCAGCGACCTCACCAATCAGCCCCAGCGTTTT. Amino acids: CASSDLTNQPQRF.